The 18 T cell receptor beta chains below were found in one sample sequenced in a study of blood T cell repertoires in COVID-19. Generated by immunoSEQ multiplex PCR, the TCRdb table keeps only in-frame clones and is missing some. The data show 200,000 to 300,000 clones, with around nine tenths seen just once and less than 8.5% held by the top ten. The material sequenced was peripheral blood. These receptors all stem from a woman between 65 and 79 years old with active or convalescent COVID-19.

This CDR3 reads CASSFGGPSNQPQHF. The CDR3 region has the DNA TGTGCCAGCAGTTTCGGAGGACCTAGCAATCAGCCCCAGCATTTT. The chain uses TRBV28 and TRBJ1-5; no reliable D call. CDR1 and CDR2 (germline): MDHEN, SYDVKM. CDR3 size: 15 residues. The V and J ends lost 3 bases and 0 bases respectively, with 9 bases between them.

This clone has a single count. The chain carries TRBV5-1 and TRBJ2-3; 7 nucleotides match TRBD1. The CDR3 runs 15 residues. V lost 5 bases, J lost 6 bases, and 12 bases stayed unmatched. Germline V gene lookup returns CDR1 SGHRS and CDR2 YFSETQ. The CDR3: CASSQFRQGMDTQYF. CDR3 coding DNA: TGCGCCAGCAGTCAATTTCGACAGGGAATGGATACGCAGTATTTT. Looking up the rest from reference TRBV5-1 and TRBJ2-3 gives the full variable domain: KAGVTQTPRYLIKTRGQQVTLSCSPISGHRSVSWYQQTPGQGLQFLFEYFSETQRNKGNFPGRFSGRQFSNSRSEMNVSTLELGDSALYLCASSQFRQGMDTQYFGPGTRLTVL.

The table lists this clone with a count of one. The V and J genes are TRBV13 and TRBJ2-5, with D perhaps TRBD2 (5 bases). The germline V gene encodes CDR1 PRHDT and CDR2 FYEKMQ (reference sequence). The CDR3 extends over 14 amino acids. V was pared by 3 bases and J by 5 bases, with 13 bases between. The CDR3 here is CASSLGEGGETQYF. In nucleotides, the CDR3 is TGTGCCAGCAGCTTGGGCGAGGGTGGGGAGACCCAGTACTTC.

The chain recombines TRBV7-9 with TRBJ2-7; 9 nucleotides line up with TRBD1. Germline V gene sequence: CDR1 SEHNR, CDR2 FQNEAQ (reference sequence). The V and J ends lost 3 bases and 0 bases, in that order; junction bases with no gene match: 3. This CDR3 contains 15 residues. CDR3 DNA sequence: TGTGCCAGCAGCTTGGGACAGGGAAGCTCCTACGAGCAGTACTTC. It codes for CASSLGQGSSYEQYF.

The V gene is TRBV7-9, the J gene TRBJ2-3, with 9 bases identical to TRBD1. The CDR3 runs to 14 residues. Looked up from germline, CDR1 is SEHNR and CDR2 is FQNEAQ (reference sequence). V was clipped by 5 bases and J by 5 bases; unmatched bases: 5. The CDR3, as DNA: TGTGCCAGCAGCCCGGGACAGGGAATAGATACGCAGTATTTT. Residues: CASSPGQGIDTQYF.

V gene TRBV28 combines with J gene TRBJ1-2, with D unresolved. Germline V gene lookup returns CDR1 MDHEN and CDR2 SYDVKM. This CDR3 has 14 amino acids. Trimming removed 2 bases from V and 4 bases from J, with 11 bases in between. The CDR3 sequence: CASSLGGPPYGYTF. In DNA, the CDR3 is TGTGCCAGCAGTTTAGGAGGACCCCCCTATGGCTACACCTTC.

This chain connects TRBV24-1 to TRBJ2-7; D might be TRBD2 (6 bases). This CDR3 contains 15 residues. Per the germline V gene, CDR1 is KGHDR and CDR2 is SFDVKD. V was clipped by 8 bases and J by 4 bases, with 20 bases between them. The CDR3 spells CATIAPGSRGYEQYF. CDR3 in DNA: TGTGCCACCATCGCTCCAGGCTCCCGGGGGTACGAGCAGTACTTC.

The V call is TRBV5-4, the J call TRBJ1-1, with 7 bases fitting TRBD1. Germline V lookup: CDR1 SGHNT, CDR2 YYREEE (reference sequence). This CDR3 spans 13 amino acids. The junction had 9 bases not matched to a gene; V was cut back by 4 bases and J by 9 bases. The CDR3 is CASSTWDSFKAFF. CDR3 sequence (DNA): TGTGCCAGCAGCACCTGGGACAGTTTTAAAGCTTTCTTT. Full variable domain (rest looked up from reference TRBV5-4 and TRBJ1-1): ETGVTQSPTHLIKTRGQQVTLRCSSQSGHNTVSWYQQALGQGPQFIFQYYREEENGRGNFPPRFSGLQFPNYSSELNVNALELDDSALYLCASSTWDSFKAFFGQGTRLTVV.

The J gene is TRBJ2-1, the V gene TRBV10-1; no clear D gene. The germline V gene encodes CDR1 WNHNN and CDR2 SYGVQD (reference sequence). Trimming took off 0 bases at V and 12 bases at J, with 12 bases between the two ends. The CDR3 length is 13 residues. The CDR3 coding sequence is TGCGCCAGCAGTGAGTCGATTGCGAGATCGCAGTTCTTC. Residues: CASSESIARSQFF.

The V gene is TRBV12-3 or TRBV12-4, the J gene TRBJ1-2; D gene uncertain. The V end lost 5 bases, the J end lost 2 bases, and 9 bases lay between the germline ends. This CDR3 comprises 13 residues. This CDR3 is CASSPRSNYGYTF. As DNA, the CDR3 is TGTGCCAGCAGTCCCCGGTCCAACTATGGCTACACCTTC.

CDR3 in amino acids: CASSPPGIETQYF. Written as DNA, the CDR3 is TGTGCCAGCAGCCCCCCGGGGATAGAGACCCAGTACTTC. The chain is built from TRBV7-8 and TRBJ2-5; D perhaps matches TRBD2 (5 bases). The CDR3 has 13 residues. Trimming shortened V by 5 bases and J by 4 bases, and 11 bases separated the two germline ends. Germline V gives CDR1 SGHVS, CDR2 FQNEAQ.

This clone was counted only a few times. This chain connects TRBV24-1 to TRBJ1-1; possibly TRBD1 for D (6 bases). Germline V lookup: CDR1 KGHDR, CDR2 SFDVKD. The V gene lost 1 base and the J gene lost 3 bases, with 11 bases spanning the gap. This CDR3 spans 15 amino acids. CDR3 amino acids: CATSDLPGEDTEAFF. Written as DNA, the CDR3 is TGTGCCACCAGTGATTTACCAGGGGAAGACACTGAAGCTTTCTTT.

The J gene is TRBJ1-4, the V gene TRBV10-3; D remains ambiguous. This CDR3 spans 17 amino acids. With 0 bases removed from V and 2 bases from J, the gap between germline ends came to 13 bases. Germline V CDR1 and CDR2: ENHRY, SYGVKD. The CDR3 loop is CAISESQSRGTNEKLFF. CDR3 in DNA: TGTGCCATCAGTGAGTCTCAGTCACGCGGGACTAATGAAAAACTGTTTTTT.

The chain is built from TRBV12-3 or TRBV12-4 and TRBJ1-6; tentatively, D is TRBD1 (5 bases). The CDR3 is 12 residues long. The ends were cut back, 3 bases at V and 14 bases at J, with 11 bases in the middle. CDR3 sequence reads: CASSLDPGALHF. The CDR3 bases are TGTGCCAGCAGTTTGGACCCGGGGGCCCTCCACTTT.

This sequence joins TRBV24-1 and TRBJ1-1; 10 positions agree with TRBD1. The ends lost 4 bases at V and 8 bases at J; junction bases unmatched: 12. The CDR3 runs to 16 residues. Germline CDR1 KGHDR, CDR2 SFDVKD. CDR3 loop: CATSEPTGTGVQEAFF. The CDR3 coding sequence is TGTGCCACCAGTGAACCAACCGGGACAGGGGTCCAAGAAGCTTTCTTT.

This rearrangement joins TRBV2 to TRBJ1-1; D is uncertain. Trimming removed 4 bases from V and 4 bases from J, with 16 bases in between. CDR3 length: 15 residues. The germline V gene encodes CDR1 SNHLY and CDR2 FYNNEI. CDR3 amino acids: CASSGGMRVSTEAFF. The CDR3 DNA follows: TGTGCCAGCAGTGGGGGAATGCGGGTGAGCACTGAAGCTTTCTTT.

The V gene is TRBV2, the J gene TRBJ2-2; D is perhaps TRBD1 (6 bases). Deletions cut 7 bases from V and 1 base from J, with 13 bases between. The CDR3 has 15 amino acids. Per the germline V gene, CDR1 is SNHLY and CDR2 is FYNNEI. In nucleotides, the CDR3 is TGTGCCAGCAAACAGGGCTATTGGAACACCGGGGAGCTGTTTTTT. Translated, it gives CASKQGYWNTGELFF.

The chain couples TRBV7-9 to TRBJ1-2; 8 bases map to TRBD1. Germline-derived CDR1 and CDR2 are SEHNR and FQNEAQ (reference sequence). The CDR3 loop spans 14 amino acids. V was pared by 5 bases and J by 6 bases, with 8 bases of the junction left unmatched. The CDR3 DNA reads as TGTGCCAGCAGCGTCCAGGGGGCAGGGGATGGCTACACCTTC. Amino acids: CASSVQGAGDGYTF. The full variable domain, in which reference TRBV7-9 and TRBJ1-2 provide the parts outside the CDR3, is DTGVSQNPRHKITKRGQNVTFRCDPISEHNRLYWYRQTLGQGPEFLTYFQNEAQLEKSRLLSDRFSAERPKGSFSTLEIQRTEQGDSAMYLCASSVQGAGDGYTFGSGTRLTVV.